One T cell receptor (beta chain) is described in this entry. This CDR3 has 16 amino acids. V gave up 0 bases and J gave up 4 bases, with 15 bases separating them. Germline CDR1 reads LGHDT; CDR2 reads YNNKEL (reference sequence). The data stem from a study of CD8 T cells in Susac syndrome. TCR beta from blood CD8+ and CD4+ T cells was sequenced. Random hexamers were used to reverse transcribe roughly 0.45 to 1 ug of RNA. Amplification of TCR beta CDR3 by immunoSEQ multiplex PCR spanned 54 Vbeta and 13 Jbeta. TCRdb re-analysed the immunoSEQ multiplex PCR reads in MiXCR, keeping a single row per CDR3 protein. The repertoire consists of about 130,000 distinct CDR3 sequences, with 94% occurring once and the leading ten covering 0.095% to 0.15%.

The sequence was collected from a human donor with multiple sclerosis. The rearrangement joins TRBV3-1 to TRBJ2-5; the D is unclear. Sequencing was done on a sample of CD4+ T cells from PBMCs. The CDR3: CASSQEEQRGRETQYF. The CDR3 nucleotides read TGTGCCAGCAGCCAAGAAGAACAACGCGGCCGAGAGACCCAGTACTTC.